This T cell receptor (beta chain) originates from a study of blood T cell repertoires in COVID-19. Study-level background: Italy, Spain and the United States were the sources of the convalescent and acute COVID-19 samples. The analysed material was cDNA or gDNA that came from T cells, B-cell-depleted T cells, or PBMCs.

In the study's own analysis: Cell counts per sample came from amplifying reference gene primers. Measured with immunoSEQ multiplex PCR; TCRdb has only the in-frame clones, and not every one. Clonal size and the V and J genes are those of that table, whereas D and trimming came from the DNA. The sample holds around 160,000 clones, about 88% seen once. Germline CDR1 and CDR2: MNHEY and SVGAGI. J was trimmed by 6 bases and V by 6 bases; bases with no gene match: 4. CDR3 length: 14 residues. The chain links TRBV6-5 to TRBJ2-7; TRBD2 aligns across 14 bases. Sequencing was done on a sample of peripheral blood. The TCR was taken from a human donor in a cohort sampled during active COVID-19. DNA of the CDR3: TGTGCCAGCAGGCAGGGACTAGCGGGAGCCGAGCAGTACTTC. Amino acid sequence: CASRQGLAGAEQYF.